The 27 T cell receptor beta chains presented below share a single source sample, sequenced in a study of cytomegalovirus exposure and HLA in healthy donors. Both 60 Vbeta primers and 13 Jbeta primers went into the PCR. The method was immunoSEQ multiplex PCR; TCRdb's version includes in-frame clones alone and lacks a portion of them. This table holds fewer than 250,000 clones, about 80% found once. Specimen: PBMCs. These TCRs come from a male donor in good health and CMV-seronegative.

The J gene is TRBJ2-2, the V gene TRBV4-3; D gene unclear. V lost 0 bases, J lost 4 bases, and 18 bases lay in between. The CDR3 runs to 18 residues. CDR1 and CDR2 (germline): LGHNA, YSLEER. The CDR3 loop reads CASSQDQAGSFSTGELFF. In DNA form, the CDR3 reads TGCGCCAGCAGCCAAGATCAGGCAGGCTCGTTTTCCACCGGGGAGCTGTTTTTT.

V and J are TRBV5-1 and TRBJ2-7, with 12 positions matching TRBD1. The CDR3 totals 16 residues. CDR1 and CDR2 (germline): SGHRS, YFSETQ. Unmatched junction bases numbered 8, after V lost 4 bases and J lost 3 bases. CDR3 loop: CASSGSGTGGRYEQYF. CDR3 sequence (DNA): TGCGCCAGCAGCGGATCCGGGACAGGGGGCCGCTACGAGCAGTACTTC.

This clone was counted between two and nine times. The chain joins TRBV5-1 to TRBJ2-1; 9 bases fit TRBD2. CDR3 length: 15 residues. Germline V lookup: CDR1 SGHRS, CDR2 YFSETQ. V lost 0 bases to trimming and J lost 6 bases; unmatched junction nucleotides: 4. CDR3 residues: CASSLEVTSGNEQFF. CDR3 coding DNA: TGCGCCAGCAGCTTGGAAGTGACTAGCGGCAATGAGCAGTTCTTC.

The DNA for the CDR3 is TGTGCCAGCAGTTTGTCCCGGGAGAGCTCCTACAATGAGCAGTTCTTC. Its translation: CASSLSRESSYNEQFF. The chain employs TRBV27 and TRBJ2-1; possibly TRBD2 for D (6 bases). The germline V and J ends were trimmed by 3 bases and 0 bases, with 12 bases remaining between them. CDR1 MNHEY and CDR2 SMNVEV come from the germline V gene (reference sequence). The CDR3 is 16 amino acids.

The chain joins TRBV6-1 to TRBJ2-1; 7 bases map to TRBD1. Germline loops: CDR1 MNHNS, CDR2 SASEGT. Germline trimming cut 6 bases from V and 2 bases from J; bases unmatched to any gene: 4. The CDR3 length is 14 residues. In DNA form, the CDR3 reads TGTGCCAGCAGACCGGGACAGACCTACAATGAGCAGTTCTTC. Its protein product is CASRPGQTYNEQFF.

V gene TRBV19 combines with J gene TRBJ1-2, with TRBD1 matching over 7 bases. The ends lost 3 bases at V and 4 bases at J; junction bases unmatched: 5. Per the germline V gene, CDR1 is LNHDA and CDR2 is SQIVND (reference sequence). The CDR3 has 14 amino acids. CDR3 in amino acids: CASSISRGIYGYTF. CDR3 DNA sequence: TGTGCCAGTAGTATTTCCAGGGGGATCTATGGCTACACCTTC.

This clone showed up just once. This chain joins TRBV7-9 and TRBJ2-1; 9 nucleotides line up with TRBD2. Germline V gene lookup returns CDR1 SEHNR and CDR2 FQNEAQ (reference sequence). CDR3 size: 17 residues. V trimming: 3 bases; J trimming: 9 bases; junction bases outside the gene matches: 15. CDR3 sequence reads: CASSFPGVAGVGGEQFF. In nucleotides, the CDR3 is TGTGCCAGCAGCTTCCCGGGGGTAGCGGGAGTTGGGGGTGAGCAGTTCTTC.

The chain carries TRBV9 and TRBJ2-3; 9 nucleotides match TRBD2. The length of the CDR3 is 16 residues. Germline values: CDR1 SGDLS, CDR2 YYNGEE. Trimming took 0 bases from V and 7 from J; bases not matched to a gene: 9. The DNA of the CDR3 is TGTGCCAGCAGCGTAGTTGCAGCGGGGGGCGGGAATACGCAGTATTTT. As protein: CASSVVAAGGGNTQYF.

In its sample, this clone was seen a few times. CDR3 DNA sequence: TGCGCCAGCAGCCCACCAACAGGGGGGGAGACTGAAGCTTTCTTT. Its protein is CASSPPTGGETEAFF. The gene calls are TRBV4-1 and TRBJ1-1, with 8 bases that match TRBD1. CDR1 and CDR2 from the germline V gene are MGHRA and YSYEKL. V shed 4 bases and J 5 bases; nucleotides not matched to a gene: 9. The CDR3 runs to 15 residues.

The rearrangement joins TRBV9 to TRBJ2-5, with TRBD2 as a possible D gene (5 bases). The CDR3 totals 14 residues. The V gene's germline CDR1 is SGDLS and CDR2 YYNGEE. V was trimmed by 2 bases and J by 4 bases, leaving 12 bases between them. The DNA for the CDR3 is TGTGCCAGCAGCGTGCTAGATGCGGGAGAGACCCAGTACTTC. Translation gives CASSVLDAGETQYF.

This clone was observed a few times. V usage is TRBV29-1 and J usage is TRBJ2-7; 8 nucleotides align to TRBD1. From germline, CDR1 is SQVTM and CDR2 ANQGSEA. V gave up 4 bases and J gave up 4 bases; unmatched junction bases: 12. The CDR3 loop spans 15 amino acids. The CDR3 here is CSVATTRTGLYEQYF. CDR3 coding DNA: TGCAGCGTTGCCACAACTAGGACAGGGCTTTACGAGCAGTACTTC.

This clone showed up just once. The chain joins TRBV4-2 to TRBJ2-5, with 11 bases aligning to TRBD2. V was clipped by 3 bases and J by 2 bases; unmatched bases: 8. Germline V lookup: CDR1 LGHNA, CDR2 YNFKEQ. The CDR3 is 17 residues long. The CDR3 DNA sequence: TGTGCCAGCAGCCAGGCTAGCGGGGGGAGACTTCAAGAGACCCAGTACTTC. The encoded protein is CASSQASGGRLQETQYF.

J is TRBJ1-2 and V is TRBV28; D is unclear. The V and J ends lost 2 bases and 5 bases respectively, with 9 bases between them. Germline V gene lookup returns CDR1 MDHEN and CDR2 SYDVKM. The CDR3 contains 13 residues. The CDR3 spells CASSLTDTYGYTF. For the CDR3, the DNA is TGTGCCAGCAGTTTAACAGACACGTATGGCTACACCTTC.

The V and J genes are TRBV5-1 and TRBJ2-3; 9 bases map to TRBD2. The CDR3 is made up of 17 amino acids. Germline CDR1 reads SGHRS; CDR2 reads YFSETQ. J lost 3 bases, V lost 4 bases, and 12 bases had no gene match. The CDR3 is CASSPDRRTSVTDTQYF. The CDR3 DNA reads TGCGCCAGCAGCCCAGATCGGAGGACTAGCGTAACAGATACGCAGTATTTT.

CDR3 sequence reads: CASSQDGPGTGELFF. CDR3 nucleotides: TGCGCCAGCAGCCAAGACGGGCCGGGGACCGGGGAGCTGTTTTTT. The chain links TRBV4-3 to TRBJ2-2; TRBD2 is a possible D gene (5 bases). CDR3 length: 15 amino acids. Germline-derived CDR1 and CDR2 are LGHNA and YSLEER. V lost 0 bases to trimming and J lost 5 bases, with 10 bases between them.

This clone showed up just a few times. The chain links TRBV4-3 to TRBJ2-1; D is unclear. V dropped 0 bases and J dropped 8 bases, with 11 bases sitting between them. CDR3 length: 14 amino acids. Germline V CDR1 and CDR2: LGHNA, YSLEER. This CDR3 is CASSQDTVQHEQFF. The CDR3 nucleotides are TGCGCCAGCAGCCAAGATACAGTCCAGCATGAGCAGTTCTTC.

V gene TRBV18 combines with J gene TRBJ2-7; a possible D gene is TRBD1 (6 bases). The CDR3 runs to 13 residues. Germline CDR1 and CDR2: KGHSH and LQKENI. Deletions cut 6 bases from V and 2 bases from J, with 11 bases between. CDR3 in amino acids: CASSPTGPYEQYF. In DNA, the CDR3 is TGTGCCAGCTCTCCCACAGGGCCCTACGAGCAGTACTTC.

This clone was observed a handful of times. The chain uses TRBV25-1 and TRBJ2-3, with D tentatively TRBD1 (5 bases). CDR3 size: 15 residues. In germline, CDR1 is MGHDK, CDR2 SYGVNS. The V and J ends lost 1 base and 2 bases respectively, with 10 bases between them. CDR3: CASSESNRFTDTQYF. The CDR3 DNA follows: TGTGCCAGCAGTGAATCGAACAGGTTCACAGATACGCAGTATTTT.

This chain connects TRBV4-1 to TRBJ2-3; D possibly corresponds to TRBD2 (5 bases). This CDR3 is built from 16 residues. V was trimmed by 0 bases and J by 0 bases, leaving 10 bases between them. Germline V gene sequence: CDR1 MGHRA, CDR2 YSYEKL. This CDR3 reads CASSQDSSGSTDTQYF. CDR3 in DNA: TGCGCCAGCAGCCAAGATAGCAGCGGCAGCACAGATACGCAGTATTTT.

The rearrangement joins TRBV6-5 to TRBJ1-2; D unresolved. V was clipped by 5 bases and J by 8 bases, with 9 bases between them. The CDR3 contains 11 residues. Germline assignment: CDR1 MNHEY and CDR2 SVGAGI. The CDR3, as DNA: TGTGCCAGCAGTGGAGAGAGAGGCTACACCTTC. Amino acids: CASSGERGYTF.

This clone was seen a few times. The chain uses TRBV12-5 and TRBJ2-3; maybe TRBD1 (6 bases). The germline V gene encodes CDR1 LGHNT and CDR2 FRNRAP. V was trimmed by 1 base and J by 1 base, leaving 9 bases between them. The CDR3 consists of 15 residues. For the CDR3, the DNA is TGTGCTAGTGGTTTGGGACAGGAGGGCACAGATACGCAGTATTTT. This encodes CASGLGQEGTDTQYF.

The gene calls are TRBV5-1 and TRBJ1-1; D is unresolved. Between the trimmed V and J ends, which lost 0 bases and 3 bases, there was a span of 6 bases. This CDR3 comprises 13 residues. Germline CDR1 SGHRS, CDR2 YFSETQ. DNA of the CDR3: TGCGCCAGCAGCTTGGACACGTACACTGAAGCTTTCTTT. This translates into CASSLDTYTEAFF.

The chain employs TRBV27 and TRBJ1-2, with TRBD1 matching 7 bases. Germline-derived CDR1 and CDR2 are MNHEY and SMNVEV (reference sequence). The V and J ends lost 3 bases and 4 bases, in that order; junction bases with no gene match: 5. The CDR3 sequence is 14 residues long. CDR3 DNA sequence: TGTGCCAGCAGTTTTGGAGGGGGCGCCTATGGCTACACCTTC. It specifies CASSFGGGAYGYTF.

Only one count was recorded for this clone. The rearrangement uses TRBV2 and TRBJ2-1; TRBD2 matches 13 bases. In germline, CDR1 is SNHLY, CDR2 FYNNEI. After removal of 5 bases from V and 8 bases from J, the junction contained 3 bases not matched to a gene. This CDR3 is 14 amino acids long. CDR3 sequence reads: CASSWTSGRDEQFF. For the CDR3, the DNA is TGTGCCAGCAGTTGGACTAGCGGGAGAGATGAGCAGTTCTTC.

The V call is TRBV4-1, the J call TRBJ2-4; 11 positions match TRBD2. Germline V gene lookup returns CDR1 MGHRA and CDR2 YSYEKL. The CDR3 runs 19 residues. Trimming cost V 5 bases and J 0 bases; bases outside gene matches: 12. This chain's CDR3 is CASSRRAGLADLAKNIQYF. The CDR3 DNA follows: TGCGCCAGCAGCAGGCGGGCGGGACTAGCGGATCTAGCCAAAAACATTCAGTACTTC.

V and J are TRBV2 and TRBJ2-1; maybe TRBD2 (6 bases). The ends were cut back, 2 bases at V and 4 bases at J, with 12 bases in the middle. Germline CDR1 is SNHLY and CDR2 is FYNNEI. The CDR3 is 15 amino acids. Here the CDR3 reads CASSEFSGTYNEQFF. CDR3 sequence (DNA): TGTGCCAGCAGTGAATTCTCGGGGACTTACAATGAGCAGTTCTTC.

The chain links TRBV9 to TRBJ2-2; 8 nucleotides match TRBD2. The CDR3 loop spans 16 amino acids. Germline lookup yields CDR1 SGDLS and CDR2 YYNGEE. The V segment lost 0 bases and the J segment 3 bases; nucleotides outside the gene matches: 4. CDR3 coding DNA: TGTGCCAGCAGCGTAGGGGCGGGGGGCCACACCGGGGAGCTGTTTTTT. It specifies CASSVGAGGHTGELFF.